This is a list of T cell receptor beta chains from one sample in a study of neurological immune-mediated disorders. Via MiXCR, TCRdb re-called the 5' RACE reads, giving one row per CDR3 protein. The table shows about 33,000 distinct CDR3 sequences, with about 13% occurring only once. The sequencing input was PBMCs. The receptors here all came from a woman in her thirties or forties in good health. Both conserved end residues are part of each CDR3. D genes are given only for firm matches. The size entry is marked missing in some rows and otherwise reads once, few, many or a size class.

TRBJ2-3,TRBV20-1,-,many,TGCAGTGCTCAGAAGGCCAGTAGCACAGATACGCAGTATTTT,CSAQKASSTDTQYF
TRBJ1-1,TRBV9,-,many,TGTGCCAGCAGTTTAGGGAGGGTCTATACGAACACTGAAGCTTTCTTT,CASSLGRVYTNTEAFF
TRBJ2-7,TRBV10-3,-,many,TGTGCCATCAGTGAACCCAGGTCTAACGAGCAGTACTTC,CAISEPRSNEQYF
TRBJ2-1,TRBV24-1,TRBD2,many,TGTGCCACCAGTGATTATCTAGCGGACTACAATGAGCAGTTCTTC,CATSDYLADYNEQFF
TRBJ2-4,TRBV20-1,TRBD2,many,TGCAGTGCTAGAGGTGGGGGGGCTAGCGGGACCAAAAACATTCAGTACTTC,CSARGGGASGTKNIQYF
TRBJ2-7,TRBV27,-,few,TGTGCCAGCCTAATTATCAAGGGACATGTCTACGAGCAGTACTTC,CASLIIKGHVYEQYF
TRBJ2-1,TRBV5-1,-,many,TGCGCCAGCAGCTTTGGTCCTGGACCATACAATGAGCAGTTCTTC,CASSFGPGPYNEQFF
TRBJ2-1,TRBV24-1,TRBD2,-,TGTGCCACCAGTGATGTGGCGGGGAGGGGTGAGCAGTTCTTT,CATSDVAGRGEQFF
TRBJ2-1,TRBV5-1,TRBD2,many,TGCGCCAGCGGGTTACTAGCGGGAATTTTGAATGAGCAGTTCTTC,CASGLLAGILNEQFF
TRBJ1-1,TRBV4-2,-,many,TGTGCCAGCAGCCGAGAGGCGGAGAACACTGAAGCTTTCTTT,CASSREAENTEAFF
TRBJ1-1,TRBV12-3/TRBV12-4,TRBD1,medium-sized,TGTGCCTACAGGGGCAGGGGGGAGAACACTGAAGCTTTCTTT,CAYRGRGENTEAFF
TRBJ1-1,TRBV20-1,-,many,TGCAGTGCGGCCGGGGGGGTGAAGGGTGAAGCTTTCTTT,CSAAGGVKGEAFF
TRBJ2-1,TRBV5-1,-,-,TGCGCCAGCAGCTTCTTTAGTAGGTCCTACAATGAGCAGTTCTTC,CASSFFSRSYNEQFF
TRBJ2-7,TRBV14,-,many,TGTGCCAGCAGCCGCCACCGGTCGGGGGTTACCTACGAGCAGTACTTC,CASSRHRSGVTYEQYF
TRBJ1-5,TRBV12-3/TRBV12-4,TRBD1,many,TGTGCCAGCAATCAACAGGGGCGGCCCCAGCATTTT,CASNQQGRPQHF
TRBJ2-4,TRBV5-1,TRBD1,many,TGCGCCAGCAGCTTGCTAGGACAGGGGGACATTCAGTACTTC,CASSLLGQGDIQYF
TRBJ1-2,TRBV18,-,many,TGTGCCAGCGCCCGACCTCAGGGGATTGACTATGGCTACACCTTC,CASARPQGIDYGYTF
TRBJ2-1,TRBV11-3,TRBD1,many,TGTGCCAGCAGCTCGCGGGGGACAGGGACTGAGCAGTTCTTC,CASSSRGTGTEQFF